A single sample gave rise to the 32 T cell receptor beta chains below, sequenced in a study of T cells in Graves' hyperthyroidism and ophthalmopathy. From RNA transcripts, TCR beta CDR3 regions were amplified. HTBI primers were used for first-round RT-PCR of the TCR CDR3. One entry per CDR3 protein, called by TCRdb with MiXCR from the multiplex PCR reads. This sample has about 300,000 distinct CDR3 sequences, with roughly 14% found just once. The sequencing sample was made of blood. The receptors stem from a woman in her twenties or thirties with Graves' hyperthyroidism that later progressed to Graves' ophthalmopathy.

The table lists this clonotype with many counts. The gene calls are TRBV6-2 or TRBV6-3 and TRBJ1-1, with 7 bases identical to TRBD1. The germline gives CDR1 MNHEY, CDR2 SVGEGT. The CDR3 extends over 17 amino acids. The V and J ends lost 2 bases and 6 bases, in that order; junction bases with no gene match: 15. CDR3 coding DNA: TGTGCCAGCAGTTACGCTCCGGGACAGTGGAATCCACCTGAAGCTTTCTTT. It translates to CASSYAPGQWNPPEAFF.

This clonotype occurred a few times. The rearrangement uses TRBV2 and TRBJ2-2, with 14 bases that match TRBD2. Germline V lookup: CDR1 SNHLY, CDR2 FYNNEI. The CDR3 loop spans 17 amino acids. The junction had 8 bases not matched to a gene; V was cut back by 6 bases and J by 5 bases. CDR3 DNA: TGTGCCAGCAGCCGACTAGCGGGAGGGCCGGGGACCGGGGAGCTGTTTTTT. This sequence encodes CASSRLAGGPGTGELFF. Full variable domain (missing parts from reference TRBV2 and TRBJ2-2): EPEVTQTPSHQVTQMGQEVILRCVPISNHLYFYWYRQILGQKVEFLVSFYNNEISEKSEIFDDQFSVERPDGSNFTLKIRSTKLEDSAMYFCASSRLAGGPGTGELFFGEGSRLTVL.

This clonotype was picked up a small number of times. V and J are TRBV18 and TRBJ1-1, with D uncertain. The germline CDR1 and CDR2 sequences are KGHSH and LQKENI. Trimming left V 1 base short and J 3 bases short, with 12 bases between. The CDR3 extends over 15 amino acids. The CDR3 sequence is CASSPRDAGYTEAFF. In nucleotides, the CDR3 is TGTGCCAGCTCACCACGTGACGCTGGTTACACTGAAGCTTTCTTT. Variable domain in full (rest from reference TRBV18 and TRBJ1-1): NAGVMQNPRHLVRRRGQEARLRCSPMKGHSHVYWYRQLPEEGLKFMVYLQKENIIDESGMPKERFSAEFPKEGPSILRIQQVVRGDSAAYFCASSPRDAGYTEAFFGQGTRLTVV.

The sample holds many counts of this clonotype. The V and J genes are TRBV2 and TRBJ2-7; D remains ambiguous. The CDR3 is made up of 13 amino acids. CDR1 and CDR2 (germline): SNHLY, FYNNEI. V lost 11 bases, J lost 0 bases, and 14 bases lay in between. CDR3 DNA: TGTGCCCTCGACCGAGGCCCCTCCTACGAGCAGTACTTC. Amino acid sequence: CALDRGPSYEQYF.

This clonotype was counted ten times or more. J is TRBJ2-7 and V is TRBV6-2 or TRBV6-3; 8 positions agree with TRBD2. The germline V gene has CDR1 MNHEY and CDR2 SVGEGT. With V trimmed by 2 bases and J by 5 bases, 8 bases remained unmatched. This CDR3 has 15 amino acids. The CDR3 spells CASSYSSGASHEQYF. The CDR3 nucleotides read TGTGCCAGCAGTTACAGTAGCGGGGCAAGCCACGAGCAGTACTTC.

The table lists this clonotype with many counts. The genes are TRBV5-1 and TRBJ2-2; no reliable D call. CDR1 and CDR2 from the germline V gene are SGHRS and YFSETQ. This CDR3 contains 13 residues. V was cut by 2 bases and J by 4 bases, with 6 bases left in between. The CDR3 DNA reads as TGCGCCAGCAGCTTAGGGCTCACCGGGGAGCTGTTTTTT. Protein product: CASSLGLTGELFF.

This clonotype was recorded many times. The chain combines TRBV10-3 with TRBJ2-3; D tentatively reads TRBD1 or TRBD2 (5 bases each). The CDR3 is made up of 17 amino acids. Per the germline V gene, CDR1 is ENHRY and CDR2 is SYGVKD. The V end lost 2 bases, the J end lost 0 bases, and 15 bases lay between the germline ends. The CDR3 DNA is TGTGCCATCAGTGAGACCCAACGGGGCGGGAGCACAGATACGCAGTATTTT. This codes for CAISETQRGGSTDTQYF.

This clonotype turned up a few times. The chain uses TRBV29-1 and TRBJ1-3, with D possibly matching TRBD1 (5 bases). Trimming removed 6 bases from V and 0 bases from J, with 12 bases in between. Germline V gene sequence: CDR1 SQVTM, CDR2 ANQGSEA. The CDR3 loop spans 14 amino acids. DNA for the CDR3: TGCAGCGTGGAACAGGAGAGCTCTGGAAACACCATATATTTT. Translation gives CSVEQESSGNTIYF.

This clonotype was counted at least ten times. The chain couples TRBV3-1 to TRBJ2-1, with no clear D. The CDR3 sequence is 11 residues long. V dropped 6 bases and J dropped 8 bases, with 8 bases sitting between them. CDR1 and CDR2 from the germline V gene are LGHDT and YNNKEL (reference sequence). Here the CDR3 DNA reads TGTGCCAGCAGTATTAGCCATGAGCAGTTCTTC. Protein sequence: CASSISHEQFF.

This clonotype was picked up a small number of times. The chain links TRBV30 to TRBJ2-7, with a possible D match to TRBD1 (5 bases). Germline V gene sequence: CDR1 GTSNPN, CDR2 SVGIG (reference sequence). This CDR3 is built from 14 residues. V was clipped by 1 base and J by 4 bases, with 14 bases between them. This CDR3 is CAWSGAGFRYEQYF. CDR3 DNA sequence: TGTGCCTGGAGTGGAGCAGGGTTTCGGTACGAGCAGTACTTC.

This clonotype was counted many times. This rearrangement joins TRBV7-8 to TRBJ1-4, with unresolved D. CDR1 and CDR2 (germline): SGHVS, FQNEAQ. V lost 5 bases, J lost 8 bases, and 12 bases lay in between. This CDR3 is 13 amino acids long. The CDR3 DNA sequence: TGTGCCAGCAGCCGAGTAGGAAAAGAAAAACTGTTTTTT. This gives the protein CASSRVGKEKLFF.

As regards this clonotype: Just one base apart from a much larger clone, this may be a read error. This chain joins TRBV3-2 and TRBJ2-7; the table's D call, TRBD1, has no DNA check behind it. The closer fit of TRBJ2-1 to the DNA end suggests the J call may be wrong. TRBV3-2 is a listed pseudogene. This CDR3 has 13 residues. CDR3 residues: CASISRETYEQFF. The CDR3 DNA follows: TGTGCCAGCATTTCCAGGGAGACCTACGAGCAGTTCTTC.

The table lists this clonotype with many counts. The chain links TRBV6-2 or TRBV6-3 to TRBJ2-7; TRBD1 or TRBD2 may be the D gene (5 bases each). The CDR3 is made up of 15 amino acids. CDR1 and CDR2 (germline): MNHEY, SVGEGT. V was pared by 5 bases and J by 3 bases, with 17 bases between. The CDR3: CASSRSGTVGYEQYF. The CDR3 region has the DNA TGTGCCAGCAGTCGCTCCGGGACGGTAGGCTACGAGCAGTACTTC.

This clonotype was detected many times. The chain couples TRBV5-1 to TRBJ2-1; no clear D gene. This CDR3 comprises 13 residues. The V end was cut by 1 base, the J end by 5 bases, with 7 bases between. The germline V gene has CDR1 SGHRS and CDR2 YFSETQ. The CDR3 DNA follows: TGCGCCAGCAGCTTGTGGAACGACAATGAGCAGTTCTTC. Protein product: CASSLWNDNEQFF. The full variable domain, in which reference TRBV5-1 and TRBJ2-1 provide the parts outside the CDR3, is KAGVTQTPRYLIKTRGQQVTLSCSPISGHRSVSWYQQTPGQGLQFLFEYFSETQRNKGNFPGRFSGRQFSNSRSEMNVSTLELGDSALYLCASSLWNDNEQFFGPGTRLTVL.

In this sample, this clonotype turned up many times. V is TRBV15 and J is TRBJ2-7, with a possible D match to TRBD2 (5 bases). The germline V and J ends were trimmed by 0 bases and 5 bases, with 17 bases remaining between them. The CDR3 runs 16 residues. The germline V gene encodes CDR1 LNHNV and CDR2 YYDKDF (reference sequence). CDR3 protein: CATSRDSAAAQDEQYF. In nucleotides, the CDR3 is TGTGCCACCAGCAGAGATAGCGCAGCGGCCCAGGACGAGCAGTACTTC.

V is TRBV14 and J is TRBJ2-1, with a weak D call TRBD2 (6 bases). CDR1 SGHDN and CDR2 FVKESK come from the germline V gene. This CDR3 is 15 amino acids long. V was pared by 0 bases and J by 6 bases, with 12 bases between. CDR3 in DNA: TGTGCCAGCAGCCAAGAACCGGAGGGGCTCAATGAGCAGTTCTTC. Translating gives CASSQEPEGLNEQFF.

This clonotype was recorded many times. The chain joins TRBV7-8 to TRBJ2-1; 7 bases align to TRBD2. Germline trimming cut 5 bases from V and 2 bases from J; bases unmatched to any gene: 9. CDR3 length equals 16 residues. From germline, CDR1 is SGHVS and CDR2 FQNEAQ. The CDR3 DNA is TGTGCCAGCAGCCGACCCAGCGGGACCGCCTACAATGAGCAGTTCTTC. Encoded protein: CASSRPSGTAYNEQFF.

This clonotype has ten or more counts. This rearrangement joins TRBV6-5 to TRBJ1-2, with D unclear. CDR3 length: 13 amino acids. Germline V lookup: CDR1 MNHEY, CDR2 SVGAGI. The V end lost 0 bases, the J end lost 5 bases, and 7 bases lay between the germline ends. The CDR3 sequence: CASSYSTGYGYTF. In DNA form, the CDR3 reads TGTGCCAGCAGTTACTCGACGGGTTATGGCTACACCTTC.

The chain employs TRBV4-1 and TRBJ2-1; 14 nucleotides agree with TRBD2. The CDR3 runs to 17 residues. Germline V gene data show CDR1 as MGHRA and CDR2 as YSYEKL. With 3 bases clipped from V and 9 bases from J, the junction kept 10 bases outside the gene matches. As DNA, the CDR3 is TGCGCCAGCAGCCAGGGAGTGGGACTAGCGGGAGAGAGTGAGCAGTTCTTC. Amino acids: CASSQGVGLAGESEQFF.

This clonotype appeared many times. The CDR3 loop reads CASSYSGTGSSPLHF. In nucleotides, the CDR3 is TGTGCCAGCAGTTACTCCGGGACAGGGAGTTCACCCCTCCACTTT. This sequence joins TRBV6-5 and TRBJ1-6; 9 nucleotides agree with TRBD1. Losses at the gene ends were 0 bases for V and 9 bases for J; bases not matched to a gene: 3. The length of the CDR3 is 15 residues. Germline lookup yields CDR1 MNHEY and CDR2 SVGAGI.

This clonotype showed up many times. The V and J genes are TRBV27 and TRBJ2-7, with 12 bases aligning to TRBD2. The CDR3 length is 16 residues. V trimming: 7 bases; J trimming: 3 bases; junction bases outside the gene matches: 10. Germline V CDR1 and CDR2: MNHEY, SMNVEV (reference sequence). Here the CDR3 reads CASNCHRLAGVYEQYF. CDR3 in DNA: TGTGCCAGCAATTGTCACCGACTAGCGGGAGTCTACGAGCAGTACTTC.

The table lists this clonotype with a few counts. The chain joins TRBV11-2 to TRBJ1-5; D gene ambiguous. This CDR3 region has 14 residues. Germline CDR1 reads SGHAT; CDR2 reads FQNNGV. V was shortened by 4 bases and J by 0 bases, with 7 bases between the two germline ends. CDR3 loop: CASSSKYSNQPQHF. The DNA for the CDR3 is TGTGCCAGCAGCTCCAAATATAGCAATCAGCCCCAGCATTTT.

In its sample, this clonotype was seen many times. The chain couples TRBV27 to TRBJ1-1, with unresolved D. This CDR3 spans 13 amino acids. CDR1 is MNHEY and CDR2 is SMNVEV in the germline V gene (reference sequence). V was clipped by 6 bases and J by 0 bases, with 8 bases between them. The CDR3 DNA reads as TGTGCCAGCAGCTTAAGCGTGAACACTGAAGCTTTCTTT. Encoded protein: CASSLSVNTEAFF.

V is TRBV5-4 and J is TRBJ2-1, with 8 positions matching TRBD2. The germline CDR1 and CDR2 sequences are SGHNT and YYREEE (reference sequence). Trimming took 9 bases from V and 9 from J; bases not matched to a gene: 17. CDR3 length equals 15 residues. The chain's CDR3 is CATLRREGLYGEQFF. For the CDR3, the DNA is TGTGCCACCCTGAGACGGGAGGGCCTTTATGGTGAGCAGTTCTTC.

This clonotype has a handful of counts. This sequence joins TRBV15 and TRBJ2-2; 7 bases match TRBD2. V lost 8 bases to trimming and J lost 4 bases; unmatched junction nucleotides: 7. CDR3 length: 14 amino acids. The germline V gene encodes CDR1 LNHNV and CDR2 YYDKDF (reference sequence). The CDR3 DNA is TGTGCCACCGGACAACGACTAGCCACCGGGGAGCTGTTTTTT. This encodes CATGQRLATGELFF. Full variable domain (remainder filled in from reference TRBV15 and TRBJ2-2): DAMVIQNPRYQVTQFGKPVTLSCSQTLNHNVMYWYQQKSSQAPKLLFHYYDKDFNNEADTPDNFQSRRPNTSFCFLDIRSPGLGDTAMYLCATGQRLATGELFFGEGSRLTVL.

This clonotype was recorded at least ten times. CDR3 protein: CASSLGRDEGYFYGYTF. CDR3 DNA: TGTGCCAGCAGTTTAGGTCGGGACGAGGGGTATTTTTATGGCTACACCTTC. The chain joins TRBV28 to TRBJ1-2; D is perhaps TRBD1 (5 bases). CDR3 length equals 17 residues. CDR1 and CDR2 (germline): MDHEN, SYDVKM. V lost 2 bases and J lost 5, with 21 bases in between.

This clonotype showed up many times. The gene calls are TRBV3-1 and TRBJ2-1, with D perhaps TRBD1 (5 bases). Germline CDR1 is LGHDT and CDR2 is YNNKEL (reference sequence). The CDR3 is made up of 16 amino acids. V shed 3 bases and J shed 2 bases, with 14 bases lying between them. CDR3 coding DNA: TGTGCCAGCAGCCAGAGCCCTAGGGGAACCTACAATGAGCAGTTCTTC. Amino acid sequence: CASSQSPRGTYNEQFF.

In the case of this clonotype: It may be a read error: a sequence one base away is much more abundant. V gene TRBV24-1 combines with J gene TRBJ2-2; the D call may be TRBD1 or TRBD2 (5 bases each). The CDR3 loop spans 15 amino acids. Germline-derived CDR1 and CDR2 are KGHDR and SFDVKD. CDR3 sequence: CATQRGGRNIGELFF. CDR3 bases: TGTGCCACCCAGCGTGGGGGTCGGAACATCGGGGAGCTGTTTTTT.

V is TRBV5-1 and J is TRBJ2-7, with TRBD1 matching over 7 bases. CDR1 and CDR2 (germline): SGHRS, YFSETQ. This CDR3 has 12 amino acids. The V and J ends lost 4 bases and 7 bases, in that order; junction bases with no gene match: 5. The CDR3 loop reads CASSRDSHEQYF. The CDR3, as DNA: TGCGCCAGCAGCCGGGACAGCCATGAGCAGTACTTC.

This clonotype was seen ten or more times. The chain links TRBV7-9 to TRBJ1-1; D is perhaps TRBD1 (5 bases). The V end was cut by 7 bases, the J end by 5 bases, with 14 bases between. Germline-derived CDR1 and CDR2 are SEHNR and FQNEAQ (reference sequence). The CDR3 sequence is 13 residues long. The CDR3: CASNDGGYTEAFF. DNA of the CDR3: TGTGCCAGCAACGATGGGGGGTATACTGAAGCTTTCTTT.

This clonotype has at least ten counts. The chain joins TRBV10-3 to TRBJ2-7; TRBD1 matches 9 bases. The CDR3 runs 14 residues. With V trimmed by 10 bases and J by 6 bases, 13 bases remained unmatched. Germline V lookup: CDR1 ENHRY, CDR2 SYGVKD. The CDR3 sequence is CATTSGTGKAEQYF. The CDR3 nucleotides are TGTGCCACCACTTCCGGGACAGGGAAGGCCGAGCAGTACTTC.

This clonotype has ten or more counts. This chain uses TRBV29-1 with TRBJ2-7, with 7 nucleotides matching TRBD1. The V gene's germline CDR1 is SQVTM and CDR2 ANQGSEA. The length of the CDR3 is 11 residues. V was clipped by 7 bases and J by 4 bases; unmatched bases: 4. The CDR3 is CSAKTGYEQYF. DNA for the CDR3: TGCAGCGCCAAGACAGGGTACGAGCAGTACTTC.